This T cell receptor beta chain came from a study of T cells expressing NK-cell markers. Across the study: Most of the eight sequenced donors tested HCMV-seropositive; one tested seronegative. General study points: In more than 5 donors, dominant CD3+CD56+NKG2C+ clonotypes ranked among the top 10 CD8+ clonotypes.

Making the TCR beta cDNA relied on 5'RACE template switching with UMIs. TCRdb reprocessed the 5' RACE reads, keeping one entry per CDR3 protein, no DNA. In total, the table holds 400,000 or so distinct CDR3 sequences. Note on this clonotype: Its target is not known.

From germline, CDR1 is MNHEY and CDR2 SVGEGT. The CDR3 runs to 15 residues. The chain combines TRBV6-2 or TRBV6-3 with TRBJ2-1; TCRdb's D gene call, TRBD2, goes unchecked for lack of DNA. This TCR was sampled from a woman between 45 and 65 years old in good health. Sequencing input: blood T cells: a sorted CD56 or NKG2C T cell subset, CD4+ or CD8+ T cells, or bulk PBMC T cells (not recorded which). Here the CDR3 reads CASSYGEGQIDEQFF.